A selection of T cell receptor beta chains follows, all from one sample in a study of response to subunit inactivated influenza vaccine. A single record per CDR3 protein comes from TCRdb applying MiXCR to the RT-PCR reads. Of 200,000 to 250,000 distinct CDR3 sequences in the sample, approximately 12% are singletons; the top ten hold approximately 7.8%. The sample in question was non-naive T cells sorted from PBMCs, obtained less than 15 days before vaccination. The receptors stem from a man aged 45-65 years who received an inactivated influenza vaccine. Each CDR3 is given with its conserved first and last residue. Each record gives: J gene, V gene, D gene, clone size, CDR3 DNA, CDR3 protein. D genes are given only for firm matches. Size is stated for part of the rows, as once, few or many counts, or as a class when the clone is expanded.

TRBJ2-5,TRBV28,TRBD1,few,TGTGCCAGCGTCGGACAGGGCCAGGAGACCCAGTACTTC,CASVGQGQETQYF
TRBJ2-3,TRBV5-1,NA,few,TGCGCCAGCAGCTTGGGGGCCACCCCAGGGGATACGCAGTATTTT,CASSLGATPGDTQYF
TRBJ2-7,TRBV20-1,TRBD2,NA,TGCAGTGCTAGAGGACTAGCGAACTACGAGCAGTACTTC,CSARGLANYEQYF
TRBJ2-5,TRBV6-1,TRBD2,few,TGTGCCAGCAGTAGGACTAGCGGGAGTTTAGAGACCCAGTACTTC,CASSRTSGSLETQYF
TRBJ1-2,TRBV9,NA,few,TGTGCCAGCAGCGTAGATAACTCCGCGCCTTATGGCTACACCTTC,CASSVDNSAPYGYTF
TRBJ2-7,TRBV4-3,NA,NA,TGCGCCAGCAGCCAAGATAGAATATACGAGCAGTACTTC,CASSQDRIYEQYF
TRBJ2-3,TRBV9,NA,NA,TGTGCCAGCAGCGTAGCTTCCAGGGCAGATACGCAGTATTTT,CASSVASRADTQYF
TRBJ2-6,TRBV18,NA,NA,TGTGCCAGCTCCCCCCGCTGGGCCTCTGGGGCCAACGTCCTGACTTTC,CASSPRWASGANVLTF
TRBJ2-4,TRBV6-5,TRBD1,few,TGTGCCAGCAGTTACAGAATCGACAGGGGGCTAAACATTCAGTACTTC,CASSYRIDRGLNIQYF
TRBJ2-1,TRBV27,NA,many,TGTGCCAGCGGGTATCGAGGCGGTGAGCAGTTCTTC,CASGYRGGEQFF
TRBJ2-3,TRBV2,TRBD2,few,TGTGCCAGCAGAGGACTAGAGGCAGATACGCAGTATTTT,CASRGLEADTQYF
TRBJ2-5,TRBV5-6,NA,NA,TGTGCCAGCAGCTCCTGGATAGGCGGAGAAGAGACCCAGTACTTC,CASSSWIGGEETQYF
TRBJ1-5,TRBV20-1,NA,NA,TGCAGTGCTAGGAGAGGAAATCAGCCCCAGCATTTT,CSARRGNQPQHF
TRBJ2-7,TRBV12-3/TRBV12-4,NA,many,TGTGCCAGCAGTTTCGGGTACGAGCAGTACTTC,CASSFGYEQYF
TRBJ2-7,TRBV4-1,NA,NA,TGCGCCAGCAGCCAAGATATTGGATACGAGCAGTACTTC,CASSQDIGYEQYF
TRBJ2-3,TRBV5-6,TRBD2,NA,TGTGCCAGCTATCAAAGTAGCGGGAGCGATACGCAGTATTTT,CASYQSSGSDTQYF
TRBJ2-3,TRBV29-1,TRBD2,NA,TGCAGCGTCCTAACTTTAGCGGGGGGGGGCACAGATACGCAGTATTTT,CSVLTLAGGGTDTQYF
TRBJ2-7,TRBV29-1,NA,many,TGCAGCGTTGAAGAGAAGGCGGGTAGCTCCTACGAGCAGTACTTC,CSVEEKAGSSYEQYF
TRBJ1-1,TRBV7-6,TRBD1,many,TGTGCCAGCAGCTTCCCGACAGGGGACACTGAAGCTTTCTTT,CASSFPTGDTEAFF
TRBJ2-7,TRBV6-1,NA,NA,TGTGCCAGCACCCCGGACACCGAGGGTATCTACGAGCAGTACTTC,CASTPDTEGIYEQYF
TRBJ2-1,TRBV2,NA,NA,TGTGCCAGCAAGGAGGATTACAATGAGCAGTTCTTC,CASKEDYNEQFF
TRBJ2-5,TRBV7-2,TRBD2,NA,TGTGCCAGCAGCCCAGGGACTAGCGGGGGGGTAAAAGAGACCCAGTACTTC,CASSPGTSGGVKETQYF
TRBJ1-2,TRBV6-4,TRBD1,few,TGTGCCAGCAGAGGGACAGGGGCCTATGGCTACACCTTC,CASRGTGAYGYTF
TRBJ2-1,TRBV15,TRBD2,few,TGTGCCACCAGCAGAGGGGGGACCCTAGCGGGAGGGCGACTTAGCTCCTACAATGAGCAGTTCTTC,CATSRGGTLAGGRLSSYNEQFF
TRBJ1-5,TRBV20-1,NA,few,TGCAGTGCTAGAGATCAACGCGGGGGGGCAGGGCAGCCCCAGCATTTT,CSARDQRGGAGQPQHF